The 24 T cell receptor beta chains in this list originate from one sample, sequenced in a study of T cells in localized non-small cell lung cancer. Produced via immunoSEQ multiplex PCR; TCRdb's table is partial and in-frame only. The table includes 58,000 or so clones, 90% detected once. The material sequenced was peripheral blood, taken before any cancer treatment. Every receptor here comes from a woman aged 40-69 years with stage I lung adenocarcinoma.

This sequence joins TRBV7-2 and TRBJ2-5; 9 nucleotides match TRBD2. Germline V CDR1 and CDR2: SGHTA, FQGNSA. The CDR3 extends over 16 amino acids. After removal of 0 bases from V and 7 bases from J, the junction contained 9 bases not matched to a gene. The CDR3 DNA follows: TGTGCCAGCAGCTTAGCGAGTGGTAGCGGGGGATGGACCCAGTACTTC. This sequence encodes CASSLASGSGGWTQYF.

The CDR3 bases are TGTGCCAGCTCAGGGTCAGCCAAAAACATTCAGTACTTC. As protein: CASSGSAKNIQYF. The J gene is TRBJ2-4, the V gene TRBV18, with D unclear. CDR1 is KGHSH, CDR2 LQKENI, per germline. V lost 5 bases to trimming and J lost 0 bases, with 5 bases between them. The CDR3 extends over 13 amino acids. The full variable domain, in which reference TRBV18 and TRBJ2-4 provide the parts outside the CDR3, is NAGVMQNPRHLVRRRGQEARLRCSPMKGHSHVYWYRQLPEEGLKFMVYLQKENIIDESGMPKERFSAEFPKEGPSILRIQQVVRGDSAAYFCASSGSAKNIQYFGAGTRLSVL.

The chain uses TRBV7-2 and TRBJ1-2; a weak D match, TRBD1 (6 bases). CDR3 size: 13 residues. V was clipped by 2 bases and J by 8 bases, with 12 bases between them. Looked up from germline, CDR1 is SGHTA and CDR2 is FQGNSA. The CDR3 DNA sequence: TGTGCCAGCAGCTTAAGCCTCGACAGGGGCTACACCTTC. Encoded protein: CASSLSLDRGYTF.

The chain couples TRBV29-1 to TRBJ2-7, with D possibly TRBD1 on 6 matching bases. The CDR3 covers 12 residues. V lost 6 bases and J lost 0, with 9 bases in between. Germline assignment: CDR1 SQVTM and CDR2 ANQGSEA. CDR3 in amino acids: CSVGQSSYEQYF. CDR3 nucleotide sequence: TGCAGCGTCGGACAGAGCTCCTACGAGCAGTACTTC.

The CDR3 DNA is TGTGCCAGCAGTGAACTCGGGGGGGAGGTCACCGGGGAGCTGTTTTTT. This codes for CASSELGGEVTGELFF. This chain joins TRBV2 and TRBJ2-2, with 8 bases lining up with TRBD2. V dropped 2 bases and J dropped 4; count of bases not matched to a gene: 6. The V gene's germline CDR1 is SNHLY and CDR2 FYNNEI. The CDR3 runs to 16 residues.

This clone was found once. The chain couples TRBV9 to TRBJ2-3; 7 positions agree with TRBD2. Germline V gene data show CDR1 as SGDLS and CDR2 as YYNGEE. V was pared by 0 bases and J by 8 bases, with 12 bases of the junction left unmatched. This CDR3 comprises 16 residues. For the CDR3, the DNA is TGTGCCAGCAGCGTAGGGCTAGCGGAGGGGAGGGGTACGCAGTATTTT. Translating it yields CASSVGLAEGRGTQYF.

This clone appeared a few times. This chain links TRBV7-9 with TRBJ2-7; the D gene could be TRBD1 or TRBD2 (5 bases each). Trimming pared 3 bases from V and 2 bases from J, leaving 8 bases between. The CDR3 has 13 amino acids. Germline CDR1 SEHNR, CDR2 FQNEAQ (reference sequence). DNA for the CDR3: TGTGCCAGCAGCTTCCAGGGACCCTACGAGCAGTACTTC. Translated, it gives CASSFQGPYEQYF.

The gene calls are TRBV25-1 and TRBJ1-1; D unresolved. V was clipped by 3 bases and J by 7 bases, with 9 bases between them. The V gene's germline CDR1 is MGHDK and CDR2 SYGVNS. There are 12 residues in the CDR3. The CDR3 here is CASSDLANEAFF. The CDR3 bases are TGTGCCAGCAGTGATTTAGCTAATGAAGCTTTCTTT.

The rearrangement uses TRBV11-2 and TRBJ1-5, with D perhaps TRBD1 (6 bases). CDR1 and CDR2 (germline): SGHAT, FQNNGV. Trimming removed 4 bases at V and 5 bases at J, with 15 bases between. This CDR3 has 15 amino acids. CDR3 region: CASSSGQPGDQPQHF. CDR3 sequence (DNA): TGTGCCAGCAGCTCCGGACAGCCCGGCGATCAGCCCCAGCATTTT.

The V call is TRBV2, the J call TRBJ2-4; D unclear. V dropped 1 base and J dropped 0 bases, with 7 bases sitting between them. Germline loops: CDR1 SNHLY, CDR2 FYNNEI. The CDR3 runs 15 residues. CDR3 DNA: TGTGCCAGCAGTGAAGGCGGTATAGCCAAAAACATTCAGTACTTC. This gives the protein CASSEGGIAKNIQYF.

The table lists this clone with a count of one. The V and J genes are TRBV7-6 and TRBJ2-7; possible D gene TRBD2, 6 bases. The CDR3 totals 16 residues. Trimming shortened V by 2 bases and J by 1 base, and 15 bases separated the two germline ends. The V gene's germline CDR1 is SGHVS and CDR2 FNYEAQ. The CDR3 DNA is TGTGCCAGCAGCTTACCACTCCCCGGGGGTTCCTACGAGCAGTACTTC. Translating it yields CASSLPLPGGSYEQYF.

CDR3 DNA: TGTGCCAGCAGCTTATATGGCAGGGCCTCCTACAATGAGCAGTTCTTC. Translating it yields CASSLYGRASYNEQFF. The chain is built from TRBV7-9 and TRBJ2-1, with a tentative D call TRBD1 (5 bases). Per germline, CDR1 SEHNR and CDR2 FQNEAQ (reference sequence). The CDR3 runs 16 residues. Trimming left V 2 bases short and J 0 bases short, with 11 bases between.

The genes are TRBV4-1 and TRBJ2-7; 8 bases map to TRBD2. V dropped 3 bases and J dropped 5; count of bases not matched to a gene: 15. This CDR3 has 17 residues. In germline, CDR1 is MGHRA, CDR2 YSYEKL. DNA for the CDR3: TGCGCCAGCAGCCAGGAAAAAACTAGCGGCGGTTCGAACGAGCAGTACTTC. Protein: CASSQEKTSGGSNEQYF.

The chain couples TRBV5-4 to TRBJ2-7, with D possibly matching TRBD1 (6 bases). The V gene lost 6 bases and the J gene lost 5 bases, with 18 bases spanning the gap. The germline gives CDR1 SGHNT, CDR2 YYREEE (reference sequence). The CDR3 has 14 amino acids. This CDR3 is CASTAPGAINEQYF. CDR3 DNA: TGTGCCAGCACGGCACCAGGGGCGATCAACGAGCAGTACTTC.

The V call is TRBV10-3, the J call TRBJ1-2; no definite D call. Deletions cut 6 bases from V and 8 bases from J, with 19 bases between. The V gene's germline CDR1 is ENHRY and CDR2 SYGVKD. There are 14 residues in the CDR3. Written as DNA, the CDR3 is TGTGCCATCAGGCAAAGGGAATCAGAGGTGGGCTACACCTTC. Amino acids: CAIRQRESEVGYTF.

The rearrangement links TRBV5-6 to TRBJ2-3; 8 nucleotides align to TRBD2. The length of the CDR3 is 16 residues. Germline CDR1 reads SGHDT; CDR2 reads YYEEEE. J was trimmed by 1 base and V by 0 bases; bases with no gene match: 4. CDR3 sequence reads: CASSLDVTSGTDTQYF. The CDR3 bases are TGTGCCAGCAGCTTGGATGTGACTAGCGGCACAGATACGCAGTATTTT.

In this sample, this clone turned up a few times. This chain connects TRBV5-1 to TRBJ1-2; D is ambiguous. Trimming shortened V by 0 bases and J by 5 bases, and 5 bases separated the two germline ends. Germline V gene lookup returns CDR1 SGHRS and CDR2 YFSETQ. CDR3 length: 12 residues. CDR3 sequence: CASSLDDYGYTF. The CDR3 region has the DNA TGCGCCAGCAGCTTGGACGATTATGGCTACACCTTC.

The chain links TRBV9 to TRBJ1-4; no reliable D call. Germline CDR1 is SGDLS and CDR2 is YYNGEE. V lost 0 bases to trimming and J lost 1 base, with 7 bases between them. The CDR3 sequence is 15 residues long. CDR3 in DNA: TGTGCCAGCAGCGTAGGGGGAGGAACTAATGAAAAACTGTTTTTT. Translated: CASSVGGGTNEKLFF.

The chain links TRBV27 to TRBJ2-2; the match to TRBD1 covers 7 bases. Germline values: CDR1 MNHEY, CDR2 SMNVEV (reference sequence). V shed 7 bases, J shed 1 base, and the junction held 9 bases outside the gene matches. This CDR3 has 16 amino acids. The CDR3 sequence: CASTRDSRMNTGELFF. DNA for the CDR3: TGTGCCAGCACCCGGGACAGTCGGATGAACACCGGGGAGCTGTTTTTT.

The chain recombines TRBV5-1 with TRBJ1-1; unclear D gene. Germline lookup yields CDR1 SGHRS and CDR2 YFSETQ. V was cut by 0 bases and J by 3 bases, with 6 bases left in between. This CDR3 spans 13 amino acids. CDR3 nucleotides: TGCGCCAGCAGCTTGGTCGGGGACACTGAAGCTTTCTTT. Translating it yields CASSLVGDTEAFF.

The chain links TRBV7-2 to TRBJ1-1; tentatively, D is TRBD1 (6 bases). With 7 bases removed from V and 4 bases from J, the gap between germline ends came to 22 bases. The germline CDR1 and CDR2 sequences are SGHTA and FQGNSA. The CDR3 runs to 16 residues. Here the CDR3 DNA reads TGTGCCAGCACCTTTACTGGACTCGGAGGGGGCACTGAAGCTTTCTTT. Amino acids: CASTFTGLGGGTEAFF.

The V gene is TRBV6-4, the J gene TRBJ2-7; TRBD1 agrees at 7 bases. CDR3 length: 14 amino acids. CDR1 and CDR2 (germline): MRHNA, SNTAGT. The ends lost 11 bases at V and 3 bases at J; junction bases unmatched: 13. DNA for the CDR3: TGTGCCTCGACAGCGACAGGGACCCTCTACGAGCAGTACTTC. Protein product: CASTATGTLYEQYF.

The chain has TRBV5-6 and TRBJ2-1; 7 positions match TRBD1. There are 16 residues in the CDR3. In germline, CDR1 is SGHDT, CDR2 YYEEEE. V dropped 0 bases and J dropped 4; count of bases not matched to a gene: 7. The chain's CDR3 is CASSLGGGQRYNEQFF. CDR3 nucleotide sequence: TGTGCCAGCAGCTTGGGAGGGGGACAGAGATACAATGAGCAGTTCTTC.

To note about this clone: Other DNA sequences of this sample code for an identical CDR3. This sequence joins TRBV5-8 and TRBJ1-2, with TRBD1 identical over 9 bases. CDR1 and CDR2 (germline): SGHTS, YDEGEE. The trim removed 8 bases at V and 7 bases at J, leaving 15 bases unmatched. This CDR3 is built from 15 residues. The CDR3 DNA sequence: TGTGCCAGTACCGCGACAGGGGGTGGCATAGTTGGCTACACCTTC. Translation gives CASTATGGGIVGYTF.